This T cell receptor (beta chain) was obtained from a study of T cell clonotyping in hematopoietic cell transplantation. Across the study: Recipients' pretransplant samples followed cytoreduction. Whole-study results and caveats: Broader posttransplant TCR repertoire diversity was predicted by graft donor and pretransplant recipient Inverse Simpson Index values.

As to time point: recipient sample about 28 days before transplant, after cytoreduction. The length of the CDR3 is 13 residues. Between the trimmed V and J ends, which lost 8 bases and 4 bases, there was a span of 15 bases. Germline assignment: CDR1 GTSNPN and CDR2 SVGIG (reference sequence). Note on this clone: The antigen is not known.

The repertoire was sequenced with immunoSEQ multiplex PCR; TCRdb's copy has only in-frame clones and lacks some. The sample records about 38,000 clones, roughly 95% being singletons. This clonotype originated in a man aged 35-49 years with chronic myeloid leukemia. Some clones in this sample may be carry-over from other donors' samples. V and J are TRBV30 and TRBJ1-5; D is ambiguous. The material sequenced was peripheral blood mononuclear cells, taken before stem cell transplant. DNA for the CDR3: TGTGCCCCCCCCGGGAGATCGAATCAGCCCCAGCATTTT. Translated, it gives CAPPGRSNQPQHF.